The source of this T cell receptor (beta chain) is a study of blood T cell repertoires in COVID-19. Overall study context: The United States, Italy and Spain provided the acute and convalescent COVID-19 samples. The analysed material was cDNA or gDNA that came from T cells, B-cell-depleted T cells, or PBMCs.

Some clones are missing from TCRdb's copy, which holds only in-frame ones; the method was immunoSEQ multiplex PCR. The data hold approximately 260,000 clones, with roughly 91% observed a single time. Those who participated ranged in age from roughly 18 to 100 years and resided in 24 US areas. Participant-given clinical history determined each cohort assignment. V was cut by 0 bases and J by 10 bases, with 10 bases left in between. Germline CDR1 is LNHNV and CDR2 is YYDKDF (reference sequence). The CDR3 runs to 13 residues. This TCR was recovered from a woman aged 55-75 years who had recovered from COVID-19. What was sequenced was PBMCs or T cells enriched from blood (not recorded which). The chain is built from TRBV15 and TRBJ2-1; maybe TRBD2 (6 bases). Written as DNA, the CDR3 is TGTGCCACCAGCAGAGAGGAGGGGCGCGAGCAGTTCTTC. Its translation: CATSREEGREQFF.